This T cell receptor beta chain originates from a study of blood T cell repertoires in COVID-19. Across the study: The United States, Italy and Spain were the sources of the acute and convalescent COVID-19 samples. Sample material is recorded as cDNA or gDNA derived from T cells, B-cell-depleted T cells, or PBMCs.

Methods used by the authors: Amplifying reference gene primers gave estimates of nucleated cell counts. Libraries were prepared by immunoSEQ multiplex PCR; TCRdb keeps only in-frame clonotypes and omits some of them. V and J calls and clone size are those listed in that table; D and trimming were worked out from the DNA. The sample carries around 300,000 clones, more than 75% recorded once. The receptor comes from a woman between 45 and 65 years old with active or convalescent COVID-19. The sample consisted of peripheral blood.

CDR3 loop: CASSFNRDLEQYF. As DNA, the CDR3 is TGTGCCAGCAGCTTCAACAGGGATCTCGAGCAGTACTTC. This sequence joins TRBV7-9 and TRBJ2-7; D perhaps matches TRBD1 (6 bases). Trimming pared 3 bases from V and 6 bases from J, leaving 12 bases between. The germline V gene has CDR1 SEHNR and CDR2 FQNEAQ (reference sequence). This CDR3 region has 13 residues.